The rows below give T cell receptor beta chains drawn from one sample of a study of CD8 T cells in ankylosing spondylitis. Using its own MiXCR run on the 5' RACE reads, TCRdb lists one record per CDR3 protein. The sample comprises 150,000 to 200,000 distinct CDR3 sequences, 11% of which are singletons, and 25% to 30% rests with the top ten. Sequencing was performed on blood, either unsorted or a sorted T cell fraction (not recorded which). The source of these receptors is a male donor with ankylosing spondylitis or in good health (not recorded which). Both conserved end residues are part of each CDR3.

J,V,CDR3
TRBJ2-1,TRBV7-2,CASSFRGEQFF
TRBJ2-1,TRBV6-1,CASSEVGRGERQFF
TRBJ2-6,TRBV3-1,CASSHNRGPSGANVLTF
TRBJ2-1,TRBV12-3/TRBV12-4,CASSLITGTSSYNEQFF
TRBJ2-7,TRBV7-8,CASSFRDGERGAYEQYF
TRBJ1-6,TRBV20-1,CSARPGGAQNSPLHF
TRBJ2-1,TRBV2,CASSQDRGYDEQFF
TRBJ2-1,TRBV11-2,CASSSFRDYNEQFF
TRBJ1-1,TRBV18,CASSVTANTEAFF
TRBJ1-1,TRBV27,CASSFLGQGAEAFF
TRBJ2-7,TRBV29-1,CSVGSGRGYEQYF
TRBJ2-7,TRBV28,CASSLSRYEQYF
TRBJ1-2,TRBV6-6,CAILSNYGYTF
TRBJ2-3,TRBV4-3,CASSQETTAGGTDTQYF
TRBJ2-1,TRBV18,CASSLTGSNEQFF
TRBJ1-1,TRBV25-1,CASSEWGTGMNTEAFF
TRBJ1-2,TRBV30,CAWSQGTNYGYTF
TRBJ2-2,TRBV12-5,CASCRSGNTGELFF
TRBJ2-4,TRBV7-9,CASSAGLYMAKNIQYF
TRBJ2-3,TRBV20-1,CSARDPLAGEADTQYF
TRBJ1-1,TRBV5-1,CASSLGQGSNTEAFF
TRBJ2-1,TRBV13,CASSLGLAGGELEQFF
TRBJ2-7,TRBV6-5,CASSYSMTAPANEQYF
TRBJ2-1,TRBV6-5,CASSWTTTGGNDEQFF
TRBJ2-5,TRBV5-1,CASSPRTSQETQYF
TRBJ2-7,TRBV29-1,CSAGSSYEQYF
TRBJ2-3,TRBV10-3,CAISSGLAGDTQYF
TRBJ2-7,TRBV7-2,CASSLAGQGASWQYF
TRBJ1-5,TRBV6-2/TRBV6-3,CASSLTSYQPQHF
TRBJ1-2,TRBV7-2,CASSLDHGVYTF
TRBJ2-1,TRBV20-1,CSAVHGGGSYNEQFF
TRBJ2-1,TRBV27,CASGINGIGNEQFF
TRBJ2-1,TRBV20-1,CSASPLAGVHNEQFF
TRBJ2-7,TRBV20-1,CSARRLAGGDEQYF
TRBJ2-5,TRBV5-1,CASRVTGGQETQYF
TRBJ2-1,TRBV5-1,CASSLARTSGDYNEQFF
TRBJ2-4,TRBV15,CATSRDRSGTVQNIQYF
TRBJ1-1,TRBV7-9,CASSLAARMNTEAFF
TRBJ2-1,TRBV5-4,CASSEPGTNEQFF
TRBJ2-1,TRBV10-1,CASSLAGGRNEQFF
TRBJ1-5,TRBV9,CASSEGPDSFNQPQHF
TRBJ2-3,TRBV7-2,CASSSQTGTSPDTQYF
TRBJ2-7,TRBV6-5,CASNAGNYEQYF